What follows are 10 T cell receptor beta chains derived from one specimen sequenced in a study of CD8+ T cells in alopecia areata. Isolated RNA was reverse transcribed into cDNA used as the sequencing template. Assay: immunoSEQ multiplex PCR; the TCRdb copy retains only in-frame clones and omits some. The sample has about 120,000 clones, none seen only once. The sequencing input was lesional skin. Receptors originate from a C3H/HeJ mouse with alopecia areata. This strain's MHC haplotype is H2-k.

This clone was seen a handful of times. The genes are named according to mouse. The CDR3 goes on 4 residues after the read ends, and that part is filled in from the germline J gene. The chain uses TRBV13-2 and TRBJ2-5; D uncertain. This CDR3 is 14 amino acids long. Germline V gives CDR1 NNHNN, CDR2 SYGAGS (reference sequence). Partial CDR3 DNA: TGTGCCAGCGGTGATGCTCCAGGCGGAGAC. Translating gives CASGDAPGGD. The whole CDR3 reads CASGDAPGGDTQYF.

This clone has only a few counts. Any gene name here is a mouse gene name. Read coverage stops 4 residues before the CDR3 terminus; the germline J gene supplies the remainder. The chain uses TRBV29 and TRBJ2-7; tentative D call: TRBD2 (6 bases). There are 12 residues in the CDR3. Germline V CDR1 and CDR2: MSHET, SYDVDS. The CDR3 sequence: CASSFLGDEQYF. The sequenced CDR3 bases are TGTGCTAGCAGTTTTTTGGGGGAT.

This clone was recorded a few times. The genes and germline here are from mouse. The observed sequence ends 4 residues before the CDR3 terminus, with the missing tail filled in from the germline J gene. This chain links TRBV5 with TRBJ1-1, with D maybe TRBD1 (6 bases). Germline V gives CDR1 LGHNA, CDR2 YNLKQL (reference sequence). V was cut by 0 bases and J by 4 bases, with 12 bases left in between. This CDR3 comprises 15 residues. Partial CDR3 DNA: TGTGCCAGCAGCCAAGATTGGGGGGCGAGCACA. As protein: CASSQDWGAST. The entire CDR3 protein is CASSQDWGASTEVFF.

This clone has a handful of counts. Gene names follow the mouse nomenclature. The read ends 4 residues shy of where the CDR3 ends; the end is completed using the germline J gene. This chain links TRBV13-3 with TRBJ1-4, with 8 bases matching TRBD1. This CDR3 has 14 residues. Germline CDR1 and CDR2: NNHDY and SYVADS. The DNA read from the CDR3 is TGTGCCAGCAGTGAGGCAGGGGGCGCCGAA. Translating gives CASSEAGGAE. Given in full, the CDR3 is CASSEAGGAERLFF.

This clone occurred a few times. Mouse gene names apply. Coverage ceases 4 residues before the CDR3 finishes, and the germline J gene fills in the end. Other DNA sequences in this specimen translate into the identical CDR3. The V and J genes are TRBV1 and TRBJ2-5, with D perhaps matching TRBD1 (5 bases). CDR1 is NSQYPW and CDR2 is LRSPGD in the germline V gene (reference sequence). The CDR3 is 15 amino acids. V gave up 3 bases and J gave up 0 bases, with 10 bases separating them. The CDR3 bases that were read are TGCACCTGCAGTGCTCCAGGGCTTAACCAAGAC. Translating gives CTCSAPGLNQD. The complete CDR3 sequence is CTCSAPGLNQDTQYF.

Worth noting for this clone: At residue 13, the TCRdb protein and translated DNA are inconsistent; the protein given comes from the DNA. Mouse germline and gene names are used. Partial CDR3 DNA: TGTGCCAGCAGTCGGACATGGGATTCCTATAATTCGCCC. Encoded protein: CASSRTWDSYNSP. The full CDR3 sequence reads CASSRTWDSYNSPLYF. The rearrangement links TRBV19 to TRBJ1-6, with a possible D match to TRBD1 (5 bases). The read halts 3 residues ahead of the CDR3 end, with the missing end drawn from the germline J gene. TRBJ1-6 belongs to the ORF category, with a function that is uncertain. The V end was cut by 4 bases, the J end by 0 bases, with 11 bases between. Germline CDR1 and CDR2: FNHDT and SITEND (reference sequence). The CDR3 runs to 16 residues.

As regards this clone: Gene names are mouse gene names. CDR3 bases read: TGTGCCAGCAGTGGGCGGACAGGGGGCAACGAA. Its protein product is CASSGRTGGNE. From start to end, the CDR3 is CASSGRTGGNERLFF. This rearrangement joins TRBV13-1 to TRBJ1-4; 10 bases are a match to TRBD1. With the read ending 4 residues before the CDR3 end, the germline J gene is used to fill in that end. The germline gives CDR1 NSHNY, CDR2 SYGAGN. V lost 3 bases, J lost 4 bases, and 3 bases stayed unmatched. The CDR3 has 15 amino acids.

On this clone: TCRdb's protein and the translated DNA diverge at residue 9; the protein reported here is the translation of the DNA. Genes here carry mouse names. The read ends 3 residues shy of where the CDR3 ends; the end is completed using the germline J gene. V usage is TRBV1 and J usage is TRBJ1-3, with TRBD1 matching 10 bases. Germline V gene sequence: CDR1 NSQYPW, CDR2 LRSPGD (reference sequence). The CDR3 is made up of 12 amino acids. The CDR3 here is CTCSEGQGTLYF. Incomplete CDR3 DNA: TGCACCTGCAGTGAGGGACAGGGGACG.

The table lists this clone with a few counts. Mouse gene names and germline throughout. The read terminates 4 residues ahead of where the CDR3 ends, so the germline J gene completes it. The chain uses TRBV13-3 and TRBJ1-4; 7 positions match TRBD1. Trimming at V came to 3 bases and at J to 2 bases, leaving 4 bases not matched to a gene. The CDR3 consists of 15 residues. Per germline, CDR1 NNHDY and CDR2 SYVADS. CDR3 DNA (partial): TGTGCCAGCAGTGCGGGGACAGACTCCAACGAA. It specifies CASSAGTDSNE. The entire CDR3 is CASSAGTDSNERLFF.

About this clone itself: Each gene name is a mouse one. The sequenced fragment ends 4 residues before the CDR3 boundary, so the rest is inferred from the germline J gene. This sequence joins TRBV13-1 and TRBJ1-1; no firm D call. The CDR3 has 15 residues. CDR1 is NSHNY, CDR2 SYGAGN, per germline. Trimming pared 1 base from V and 0 bases from J, leaving 10 bases between. The CDR3 bases that were read are TGTGCCAGCAGTGATTATGGGGAAACAAACACA. Residues: CASSDYGETNT. The CDR3, in full, reads CASSDYGETNTEVFF.